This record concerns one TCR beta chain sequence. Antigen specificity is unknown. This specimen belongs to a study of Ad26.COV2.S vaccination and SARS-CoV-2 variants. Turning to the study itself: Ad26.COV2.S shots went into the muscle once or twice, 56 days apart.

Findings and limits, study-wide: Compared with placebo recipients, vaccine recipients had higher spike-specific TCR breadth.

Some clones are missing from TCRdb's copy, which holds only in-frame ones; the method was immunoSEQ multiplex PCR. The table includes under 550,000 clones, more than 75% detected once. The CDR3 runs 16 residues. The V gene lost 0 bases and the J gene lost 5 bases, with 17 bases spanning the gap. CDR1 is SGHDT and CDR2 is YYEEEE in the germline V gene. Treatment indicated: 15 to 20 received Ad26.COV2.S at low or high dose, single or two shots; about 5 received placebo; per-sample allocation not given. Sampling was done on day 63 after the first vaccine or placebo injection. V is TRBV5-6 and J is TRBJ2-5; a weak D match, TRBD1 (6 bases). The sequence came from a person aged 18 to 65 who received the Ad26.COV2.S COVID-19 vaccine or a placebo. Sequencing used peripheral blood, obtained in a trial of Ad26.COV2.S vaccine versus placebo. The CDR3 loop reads CASSLAGDRTDETQYF. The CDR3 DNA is TGTGCCAGCAGCTTGGCCGGCGACAGGACGGACGAGACCCAGTACTTC. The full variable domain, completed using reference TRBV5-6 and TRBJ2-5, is DAGVTQSPTHLIKTRGQQVTLRCSPKSGHDTVSWYQQALGQGPQFIFQYYEEEERQRGNFPDRFSGHQFPNYSSELNVNALLLGDSALYLCASSLAGDRTDETQYFGPGTRLLVL.